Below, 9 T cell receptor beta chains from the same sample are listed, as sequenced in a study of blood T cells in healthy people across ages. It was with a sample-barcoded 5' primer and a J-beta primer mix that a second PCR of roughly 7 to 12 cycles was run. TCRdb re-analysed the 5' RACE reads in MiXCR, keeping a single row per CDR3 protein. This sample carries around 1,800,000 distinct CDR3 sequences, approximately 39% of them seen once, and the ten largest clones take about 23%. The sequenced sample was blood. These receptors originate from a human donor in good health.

CDR3 coding DNA: TGTGCCAGTAGTATGAGGGGGTCTGGGGCCAACGTCCTGACTTTC. It codes for CASSMRGSGANVLTF. J is TRBJ2-6 and V is TRBV19; weak D call: TRBD1 (6 bases). The V end was cut by 3 bases, the J end by 1 base, with 7 bases between. The CDR3 is 15 residues long. Germline V gene lookup returns CDR1 LNHDA and CDR2 SQIVND (reference sequence).

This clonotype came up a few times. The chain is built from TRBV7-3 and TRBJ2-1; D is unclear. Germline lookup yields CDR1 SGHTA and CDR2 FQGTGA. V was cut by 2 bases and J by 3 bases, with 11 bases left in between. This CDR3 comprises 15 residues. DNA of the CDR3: TGTGCCAGCAGCTTAGGTAGCCTGCGCTACAATGAGCAGTTCTTC. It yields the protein CASSLGSLRYNEQFF.

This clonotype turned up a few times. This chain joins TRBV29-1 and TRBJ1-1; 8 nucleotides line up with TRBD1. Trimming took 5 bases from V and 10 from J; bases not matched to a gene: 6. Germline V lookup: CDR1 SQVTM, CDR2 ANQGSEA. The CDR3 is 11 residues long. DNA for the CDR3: TGCAGCGTTCTTGCGGACAGGGTAGCTTTCTTT. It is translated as CSVLADRVAFF.

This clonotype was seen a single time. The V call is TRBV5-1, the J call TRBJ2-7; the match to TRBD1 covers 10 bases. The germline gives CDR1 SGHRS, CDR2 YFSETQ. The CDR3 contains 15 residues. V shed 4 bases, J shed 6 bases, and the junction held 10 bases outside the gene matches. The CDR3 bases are TGCGCCAGCAGCCTCTATGGGACAGGGGAGAGCGAGCAGTACTTC. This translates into CASSLYGTGESEQYF.

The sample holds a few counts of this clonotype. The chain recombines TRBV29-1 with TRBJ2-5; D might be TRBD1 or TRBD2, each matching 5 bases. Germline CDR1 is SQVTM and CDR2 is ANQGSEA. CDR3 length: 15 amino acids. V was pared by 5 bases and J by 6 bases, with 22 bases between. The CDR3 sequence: CSVNRGPGGQKTQYF. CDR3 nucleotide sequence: TGCAGCGTTAATCGGGGACCGGGTGGGCAAAAGACCCAGTACTTC.

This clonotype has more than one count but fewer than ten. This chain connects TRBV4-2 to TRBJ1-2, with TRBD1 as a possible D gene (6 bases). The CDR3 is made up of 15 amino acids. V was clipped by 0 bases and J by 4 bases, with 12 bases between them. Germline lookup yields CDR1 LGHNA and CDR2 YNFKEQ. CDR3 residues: CASSQDGGGGYGYTF. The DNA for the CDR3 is TGTGCCAGCAGCCAAGACGGAGGGGGAGGCTATGGCTACACCTTC.

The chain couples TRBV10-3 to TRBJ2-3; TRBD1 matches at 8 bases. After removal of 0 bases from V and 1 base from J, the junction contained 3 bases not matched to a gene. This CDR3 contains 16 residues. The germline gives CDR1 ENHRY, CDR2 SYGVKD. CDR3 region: CAISESETGGTDTQYF. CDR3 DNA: TGTGCCATCAGTGAGTCTGAGACAGGGGGCACAGATACGCAGTATTTT.

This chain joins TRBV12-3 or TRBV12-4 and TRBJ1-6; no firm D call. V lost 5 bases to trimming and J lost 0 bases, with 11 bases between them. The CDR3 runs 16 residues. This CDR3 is CASSLPTSSYNSPLHF. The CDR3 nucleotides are TGTGCCAGCAGTCTACCAACGAGCTCCTATAATTCACCCCTCCACTTT.

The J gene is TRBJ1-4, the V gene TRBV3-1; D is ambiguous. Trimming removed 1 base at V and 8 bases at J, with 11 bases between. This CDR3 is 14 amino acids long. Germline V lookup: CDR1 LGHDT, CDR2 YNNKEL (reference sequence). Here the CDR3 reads CASSQAYSGEKLFF. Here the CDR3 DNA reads TGTGCCAGCAGCCAAGCTTACTCCGGGGAAAAACTGTTTTTT.